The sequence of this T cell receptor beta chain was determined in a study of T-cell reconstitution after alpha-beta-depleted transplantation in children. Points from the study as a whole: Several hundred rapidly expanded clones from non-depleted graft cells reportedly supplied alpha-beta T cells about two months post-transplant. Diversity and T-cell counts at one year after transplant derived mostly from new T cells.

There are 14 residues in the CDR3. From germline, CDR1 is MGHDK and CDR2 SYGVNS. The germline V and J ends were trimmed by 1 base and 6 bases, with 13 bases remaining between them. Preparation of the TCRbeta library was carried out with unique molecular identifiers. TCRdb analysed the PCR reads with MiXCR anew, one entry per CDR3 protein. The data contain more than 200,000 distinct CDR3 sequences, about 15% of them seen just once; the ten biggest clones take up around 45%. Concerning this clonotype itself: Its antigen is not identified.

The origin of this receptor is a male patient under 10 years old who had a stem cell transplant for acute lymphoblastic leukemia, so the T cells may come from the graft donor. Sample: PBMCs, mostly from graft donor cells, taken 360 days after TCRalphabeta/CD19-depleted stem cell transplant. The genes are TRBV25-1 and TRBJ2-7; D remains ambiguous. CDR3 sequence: CASSESGVRSEQYF. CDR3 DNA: TGTGCCAGCAGTGAATCCGGAGTACGGAGCGAGCAGTACTTC.